Here is one T cell receptor (beta chain) with its context. The sample comes from a study of blood T cell repertoires in COVID-19. The wider study: Specimens from acute and convalescent COVID-19 originated in the United States, Italy and Spain. T cells, B-cell-depleted T cells, or PBMCs supplied cDNA or gDNA.

Per the original methods: Reference gene primer amplification gave estimated nucleated cell counts. Only in-frame clones appear in the TCRdb table, and some are missing; sequencing was by immunoSEQ multiplex PCR. From that table come the V and J calls and clone size; the DNA was used to work out D and trimming. The table records some 500,000 clones, 88% of them present only once. This CDR3 has 15 amino acids. Looked up from germline, CDR1 is SQVTM and CDR2 is ANQGSEA. V lost 6 bases, J lost 0 bases, and 17 bases lay in between. The material sequenced was PBMCs or T cells enriched from blood (not recorded which). This clonotype was sampled from a woman in her 40s who had recovered from COVID-19. The chain combines TRBV29-1 with TRBJ1-1; the D gene is possibly TRBD1 (6 bases). CDR3 loop: CSVASQGLMNTEAFF. As DNA, the CDR3 is TGCAGCGTCGCTTCACAGGGCTTGATGAACACTGAAGCTTTCTTT.